These 30 T cell receptor beta chains were all obtained from the same sample, sequenced in a study of cytomegalovirus exposure and HLA in healthy donors. The PCR used 60 Vbeta and 13 Jbeta primers. Produced via immunoSEQ multiplex PCR; TCRdb's table is partial and in-frame only. In the table there are about 190,000 clones, 75% to 90% of which are singletons. Input material: PBMCs. The receptor source for this set is a woman in her forties or fifties in good health and CMV-seropositive.

This clone was observed once. V and J are TRBV10-3 and TRBJ1-2; 10 bases match TRBD1. The CDR3 is 18 residues long. CDR1 and CDR2 from the germline V gene are ENHRY and SYGVKD. V was clipped by 4 bases and J by 0 bases; unmatched bases: 11. The CDR3 DNA reads as TGTGCCATCAGTGCAGCTCCGGGACAGGGGAATTCTAACTATGGCTACACCTTC. It specifies CAISAAPGQGNSNYGYTF.

The chain uses TRBV5-1 and TRBJ1-1; D is perhaps TRBD1 (6 bases). CDR3 length equals 14 residues. With 5 bases removed from V and 0 bases from J, the gap between germline ends came to 11 bases. The germline V gene encodes CDR1 SGHRS and CDR2 YFSETQ. CDR3 DNA sequence: TGCGCCAGCAGTATAGGACAGTTGAACACTGAAGCTTTCTTT. Protein: CASSIGQLNTEAFF.

The CDR3 nucleotides are TGTGCCAGCAATCCATCCCGGGCTAGCGGGGGGAGGGATGAGCAGTTCTTC. It is translated as CASNPSRASGGRDEQFF. The rearrangement links TRBV28 to TRBJ2-1; 11 bases map to TRBD2. Trimming at V came to 7 bases and at J to 8 bases, leaving 16 bases not matched to a gene. In germline, CDR1 is MDHEN, CDR2 SYDVKM. This CDR3 has 17 amino acids.

This chain joins TRBV15 and TRBJ2-7, with D possibly TRBD2 on 6 matching bases. Germline CDR1 reads LNHNV; CDR2 reads YYDKDF (reference sequence). CDR3 length: 16 amino acids. Between the trimmed V and J ends, which lost 1 base and 4 bases, there was a span of 17 bases. The CDR3 sequence: CATSRGYREEAYEQYF. The CDR3 nucleotides are TGTGCCACCAGCAGAGGGTATAGGGAGGAGGCGTACGAGCAGTACTTC.

This rearrangement joins TRBV30 to TRBJ2-7, with a possible D match to TRBD2 (6 bases). V lost 1 base and J 0 bases, leaving 10 bases between the germline ends. Germline V lookup: CDR1 GTSNPN, CDR2 SVGIG (reference sequence). The CDR3 is made up of 14 amino acids. CDR3 region: CAWSAGGTSYEQYF. DNA of the CDR3: TGTGCCTGGAGTGCTGGAGGGACCTCCTACGAGCAGTACTTC. Based on the CDR3 plus reference TRBV30 and TRBJ2-7, the full variable domain is SQTIHQWPATLVQPVGSPLSLECTVEGTSNPNLYWYRQAAGRGLQLLFYSVGIGQISSEVPQNLSASRPQDRQFILSSKKLLLSDSGFYLCAWSAGGTSYEQYFGPGTRLTVT.

The chain combines TRBV6-6 with TRBJ1-6; 8 bases map to TRBD1. V lost 6 bases, J lost 6 bases, and 1 base stayed unmatched. The germline V gene has CDR1 MNHNY and CDR2 SVGAGI (reference sequence). CDR3 size: 13 residues. In DNA, the CDR3 is TGTGCCAGCAGAGGACAGGGTAATTCACCCCTCCACTTT. It specifies CASRGQGNSPLHF.

Here the CDR3 reads CASSLRGGRNSPLHF. In DNA form, the CDR3 reads TGTGCCAGCAGTTTAAGGGGGGGGCGAAATTCACCCCTCCACTTT. The rearrangement joins TRBV27 to TRBJ1-6, with a weak D call TRBD1 (6 bases). Trimming took 2 bases from V and 7 from J, leaving 12 bases between them. The germline CDR1 and CDR2 sequences are MNHEY and SMNVEV (reference sequence). This CDR3 spans 15 amino acids.

The J gene is TRBJ2-7, the V gene TRBV27; D is ambiguous. The CDR3 runs 12 residues. CDR1 is MNHEY and CDR2 is SMNVEV in the germline V gene (reference sequence). Trimming shortened V by 5 bases and J by 2 bases, and 7 bases separated the two germline ends. CDR3 amino acids: CASSSEAYEQYF. CDR3 in DNA: TGTGCCAGCAGTAGCGAGGCCTACGAGCAGTACTTC.

The J gene is TRBJ2-1, the V gene TRBV4-1, with TRBD2 identical over 12 bases. J was trimmed by 4 bases and V by 6 bases; bases with no gene match: 7. The CDR3 runs 16 residues. Germline CDR1 and CDR2: MGHRA and YSYEKL. The CDR3 DNA reads TGCGCCAGCAGTCAACGGACTAGCGGGGTATACAATGAGCAGTTCTTC. Amino acid sequence: CASSQRTSGVYNEQFF.

The J gene is TRBJ1-4, the V gene TRBV9, with a weak D call TRBD1 (6 bases). Germline-derived CDR1 and CDR2 are SGDLS and YYNGEE. CDR3 length: 15 residues. Trimming left V 4 bases short and J 6 bases short, with 16 bases between. The CDR3 sequence is CASSTTTGTYEKLFF. CDR3 nucleotides: TGTGCCAGCAGCACCACAACAGGGACGTATGAAAAACTGTTTTTT.

The chain has TRBV6-1 and TRBJ2-5, with D tentatively TRBD2 (5 bases). Germline V gene data show CDR1 as MNHNS and CDR2 as SASEGT. V lost 0 bases and J lost 7, with 9 bases in between. The CDR3 covers 13 residues. The CDR3 reads CASSEAGEGTQYF. In nucleotides, the CDR3 is TGTGCCAGCAGTGAAGCAGGCGAGGGGACCCAGTACTTC.

The chain joins TRBV7-9 to TRBJ1-6, with 8 positions matching TRBD1. The CDR3 extends over 16 amino acids. CDR1 is SEHNR, CDR2 FQNEAQ, per germline (reference sequence). Losses at the gene ends were 6 bases for V and 7 bases for J; bases not matched to a gene: 11. CDR3 amino acids: CASSLTFGTGNSPLHF. The CDR3 nucleotides are TGTGCCAGCAGTTTGACCTTCGGGACAGGAAATTCACCCCTCCACTTT.

This chain connects TRBV10-3 to TRBJ2-3, with TRBD2 identical over 8 bases. Germline trimming cut 5 bases from V and 0 bases from J; bases unmatched to any gene: 10. The CDR3 contains 17 residues. In germline, CDR1 is ENHRY, CDR2 SYGVKD. The CDR3 protein is CAISQGRGGYSTDTQYF. CDR3 nucleotides: TGTGCCATCAGTCAAGGTCGGGGGGGATATAGCACAGATACGCAGTATTTT.

This chain connects TRBV5-1 to TRBJ2-5, with 8 nucleotides matching TRBD1. The CDR3 runs to 15 residues. Germline CDR1 and CDR2: SGHRS and YFSETQ. The V gene end was trimmed by 4 bases and the J gene end by 4 bases; junction bases not matched to a gene: 9. CDR3 in amino acids: CASSHGQGSIETQYF. The CDR3 DNA is TGCGCCAGCAGCCACGGACAGGGTTCGATAGAGACCCAGTACTTC.

This sequence joins TRBV30 and TRBJ1-2; D is ambiguous. Trimming took off 5 bases at V and 3 bases at J, with 13 bases between the two ends. The germline CDR1 and CDR2 sequences are GTSNPN and SVGIG (reference sequence). This CDR3 region has 13 residues. CDR3 protein: CAWVGVRDYGYTF. DNA of the CDR3: TGTGCCTGGGTAGGTGTACGGGACTATGGCTACACCTTC.

The gene calls are TRBV7-3 and TRBJ2-2; D is unclear. The CDR3 runs 16 residues. V lost 3 bases to trimming and J lost 1 base, with 12 bases between them. CDR1 and CDR2 from the germline V gene are SGHTA and FQGTGA. The CDR3 DNA reads as TGTGCCAGCAGCTTGATGGTAGCTGTGAACACCGGGGAGCTGTTTTTT. It yields the protein CASSLMVAVNTGELFF.

About this clone itself: The germline gene is not matched at one end of the junction; a read error may be the cause. The V and J genes are TRBV7-8 and TRBJ2-2; weak D call: TRBD2 (6 bases). This CDR3 has 15 amino acids. Germline CDR1 SGHVS, CDR2 FQNEAQ. The CDR3 DNA reads TGTGCCAACAGCCCCCGGGACTCACACACCGGGGAGCTGTTTTTT. This encodes CANSPRDSHTGELFF.

V and J are TRBV6-1 and TRBJ2-2, with 7 bases that match TRBD2. In germline, CDR1 is MNHNS, CDR2 SASEGT. The CDR3 is made up of 12 amino acids. V trimming: 10 bases; J trimming: 7 bases; junction bases outside the gene matches: 6. The CDR3 DNA sequence: TGTGCCAACCGGGGGGAGGTCGGGGAGCTGTTTTTT. As protein: CANRGEVGELFF.

This sequence joins TRBV6-1 and TRBJ2-5; 7 bases agree with TRBD2. The CDR3 length is 15 residues. V lost 0 bases to trimming and J lost 9 bases; unmatched junction nucleotides: 10. Germline CDR1 is MNHNS and CDR2 is SASEGT. The CDR3 coding sequence is TGTGCCAGCAGTGAAGCATGGGGGGGTCGGGAGGCCCAGTACTTC. Protein sequence: CASSEAWGGREAQYF.

The J gene is TRBJ1-1, the V gene TRBV5-6, with 8 bases matching TRBD1. Germline assignment: CDR1 SGHDT and CDR2 YYEEEE. The V segment lost 7 bases and the J segment 1 base; nucleotides outside the gene matches: 3. This CDR3 region has 13 residues. CDR3 bases: TGTGCCAGCCATCAGGGGGCGAACACTGAAGCTTTCTTT. Protein: CASHQGANTEAFF. The full variable domain, its missing parts supplied by reference TRBV5-6 and TRBJ1-1, is DAGVTQSPTHLIKTRGQQVTLRCSPKSGHDTVSWYQQALGQGPQFIFQYYEEEERQRGNFPDRFSGHQFPNYSSELNVNALLLGDSALYLCASHQGANTEAFFGQGTRLTVV.

The genes are TRBV9 and TRBJ2-1; perhaps TRBD1 as D (6 bases). CDR1 and CDR2 (germline): SGDLS, YYNGEE. The CDR3 covers 16 residues. V was pared by 0 bases and J by 8 bases, with 18 bases between. Written as DNA, the CDR3 is TGTGCCAGCAGCGTAGGTAGTCAGGGGCGATGGGATGAGCAGTTCTTC. Its protein product is CASSVGSQGRWDEQFF.

The rearrangement joins TRBV6-6 to TRBJ2-2; 10 bases are shared with TRBD1. Trimming removed 6 bases from V and 3 bases from J; junction bases left unmatched: 7. In germline, CDR1 is MNHNY, CDR2 SVGAGI (reference sequence). This CDR3 has 16 amino acids. CDR3 DNA sequence: TGTGCCAGCAGACCGGACAGGGGGTGGTACACCGGGGAGCTGTTTTTT. It encodes CASRPDRGWYTGELFF.

Of note for this clone: One end of the junction does not line up with germline, which may come from a read error. V is TRBV7-7 and J is TRBJ1-1; D is possibly TRBD1 (6 bases). The germline V gene has CDR1 SSHAT and CDR2 FNYEAQ (reference sequence). The CDR3 consists of 13 residues. CDR3 bases: TGTGCTAGCAGCAAGGACAGGAACACTGAAGCTTTCTTT. It encodes CASSKDRNTEAFF.

J is TRBJ2-7 and V is TRBV7-2, with D unresolved. Germline V CDR1 and CDR2: SGHTA, FQGNSA. CDR3 length: 13 residues. Trimming shortened V by 6 bases and J by 6 bases, and 15 bases separated the two germline ends. The CDR3 region is CASRSPLLSEQYF. The CDR3 DNA reads as TGTGCCAGCAGGAGCCCCCTATTAAGCGAGCAGTACTTC.

This chain uses TRBV5-6 with TRBJ2-6; D uncertain. Trimming took 0 bases from V and 1 from J, leaving 5 bases between them. There are 15 residues in the CDR3. Germline assignment: CDR1 SGHDT and CDR2 YYEEEE. The CDR3 DNA reads TGTGCCAGCAGCTTGGGTAATTCTGGGGCCAACGTCCTGACTTTC. It yields the protein CASSLGNSGANVLTF.

In this sample, this clone turned up once. The chain combines TRBV5-6 with TRBJ2-5; the D gene is possibly TRBD2 (7 bases). In germline, CDR1 is SGHDT, CDR2 YYEEEE. V was clipped by 4 bases and J by 1 base, with 14 bases between them. The CDR3 is 15 amino acids. DNA for the CDR3: TGTGCCAGCAGCATGGGAGGGGGGGGCCAAGAGACCCAGTACTTC. Its protein product is CASSMGGGGQETQYF. Looking up the rest from reference TRBV5-6 and TRBJ2-5 gives the full variable domain: DAGVTQSPTHLIKTRGQQVTLRCSPKSGHDTVSWYQQALGQGPQFIFQYYEEEERQRGNFPDRFSGHQFPNYSSELNVNALLLGDSALYLCASSMGGGGQETQYFGPGTRLLVL.

This clone was observed a single time. In DNA form, the CDR3 reads TGTGCCAGTAGTGCCAGGGGGCTCAACTATGGCTACACCTTC. It yields the protein CASSARGLNYGYTF. V and J are TRBV19 and TRBJ1-2, with 8 bases lining up with TRBD1. V was pared by 5 bases and J by 2 bases, with 4 bases of the junction left unmatched. The CDR3 extends over 14 amino acids. Per germline, CDR1 LNHDA and CDR2 SQIVND (reference sequence).

The chain combines TRBV6-5 with TRBJ2-2; D gene ambiguous. Germline assignment: CDR1 MNHEY and CDR2 SVGAGI. This CDR3 is 13 amino acids long. The ends were cut back, 6 bases at V and 11 bases at J, with 16 bases in the middle. CDR3 nucleotide sequence: TGTGCCAGCAGCGCCTACAGTAACGGAGAGCTGTTTTTT. Its protein is CASSAYSNGELFF.

Only one count was recorded for this clone. CDR3 protein: CASTFPGGGENIQYF. CDR3 DNA sequence: TGTGCCAGCACCTTTCCCGGCGGGGGCGAAAACATTCAGTACTTC. The chain has TRBV7-9 and TRBJ2-4, with D maybe TRBD2 (7 bases). Germline loops: CDR1 SEHNR, CDR2 FQNEAQ (reference sequence). CDR3 length: 15 residues. Trimming pared 7 bases from V and 5 bases from J, leaving 18 bases between.

Comment on this clone: The sample contains more than one DNA sequence encoding this CDR3. The DNA for the CDR3 is TGCGCCAGCAGCCAAGTTTTAGCGGGGGCCTACAATGAGCAGTTCTTC. Its protein product is CASSQVLAGAYNEQFF. The chain employs TRBV4-1 and TRBJ2-1, with TRBD2 identical over 9 bases. The V gene end was trimmed by 1 base and the J gene end by 2 bases; junction bases not matched to a gene: 3. The CDR3 loop spans 16 amino acids. The germline V gene has CDR1 MGHRA and CDR2 YSYEKL.